These 22 T cell receptor beta chains were sequenced from one sample in a study of blood T cell repertoires in COVID-19. Using immunoSEQ multiplex PCR, the repertoire was profiled, and TCRdb retains in-frame clones only, with some absent. The table has almost 300,000 clones, under 90% seen once. The sample consisted of peripheral blood. The source is a woman aged 30 to 39 with COVID-19, enrolled during active disease.

The rearrangement links TRBV6-5 to TRBJ1-1, with TRBD1 identical over 8 bases. Germline CDR1 reads MNHEY; CDR2 reads SVGAGI. Germline trimming cut 6 bases from V and 6 bases from J; bases unmatched to any gene: 12. This CDR3 comprises 15 residues. Written as DNA, the CDR3 is TGTGCCAGCAGAAATGGACAGGGAGGGATCGCTGAAGCTTTCTTT. The encoded protein is CASRNGQGGIAEAFF.

The rearrangement uses TRBV2 and TRBJ1-1; D gene uncertain. The CDR3 is 14 residues long. The ends were cut back, 2 bases at V and 5 bases at J, with 12 bases in the middle. Germline-derived CDR1 and CDR2 are SNHLY and FYNNEI. The CDR3 bases are TGTGCCAGCAGTGAATGGTCGGGGATGACTGAAGCTTTCTTT. Translating gives CASSEWSGMTEAFF.

The rearrangement joins TRBV24-1 to TRBJ2-1, with D perhaps TRBD2 (6 bases). This CDR3 spans 12 amino acids. V was shortened by 2 bases and J by 15 bases, with 13 bases between the two germline ends. Per the germline V gene, CDR1 is KGHDR and CDR2 is SFDVKD. CDR3 amino acids: CATSDYGGGLFF. Written as DNA, the CDR3 is TGTGCCACCAGTGATTACGGGGGTGGGCTGTTCTTC.

CDR3 bases: TGCGCCAGCAGCGAAGGCGGGGGGCGCACAGATACGCAGTATTTT. Its protein product is CASSEGGGRTDTQYF. The V call is TRBV10-1, the J call TRBJ2-3, with TRBD2 matching 8 bases. V lost 6 bases and J lost 1; bases outside the gene matches: 6. Looked up from germline, CDR1 is WNHNN and CDR2 is SYGVQD (reference sequence). This CDR3 contains 15 residues.

The V and J genes are TRBV5-1 and TRBJ2-4, with D possibly TRBD2 on 6 matching bases. Germline assignment: CDR1 SGHRS and CDR2 YFSETQ. Trimming shortened V by 0 bases and J by 0 bases, and 13 bases separated the two germline ends. This CDR3 is 17 amino acids long. The CDR3 bases are TGCGCCAGCAGCTTGGGAAGTCCGGGGGTAGCCAAAAACATTCAGTACTTC. It specifies CASSLGSPGVAKNIQYF.

The chain recombines TRBV15 with TRBJ1-2; 8 bases agree with TRBD1. The germline V gene encodes CDR1 LNHNV and CDR2 YYDKDF (reference sequence). V gave up 3 bases and J gave up 8 bases; unmatched junction bases: 11. The CDR3 consists of 15 residues. CDR3 sequence (DNA): TGTGCCACCAGCAGCTCCCAGGGGGCCAAGCTGGGCTACACCTTC. The encoded protein is CATSSSQGAKLGYTF.

Comments on this clone: The limits of the CDR3 on the DNA are not certain, so only TCRdb's listed CDR3 is given. The V and J genes are TRBV28 and TRBJ2-3; the table's D gene call, TRBD1, was not cross checked with the DNA. The CDR3 sequence runs 19 residues, both termini included. In germline, CDR1 is MDHEN, CDR2 SYDVKM. This chain's CDR3 is CASSLFLSGPTGATDTQYF.

CDR3 DNA: TGTGCCAGCAGTTCCCCCCGGCGGGGGCTAACCTACGAGCAGTACTTC. This codes for CASSSPRRGLTYEQYF. The genes are TRBV27 and TRBJ2-7; a weak D match, TRBD2 (7 bases). Per the germline V gene, CDR1 is MNHEY and CDR2 is SMNVEV (reference sequence). This CDR3 region has 16 residues. V lost 4 bases, J lost 2 bases, and 18 bases lay in between.

V and J are TRBV6-5 and TRBJ1-3; D remains unclear. CDR1 MNHEY and CDR2 SVGAGI come from the germline V gene. The V gene lost 0 bases and the J gene lost 2 bases, with 8 bases spanning the gap. CDR3 length equals 15 residues. CDR3 coding DNA: TGTGCCAGCAGTTACTCGATGACTACTGGAAACACCATATATTTT. This codes for CASSYSMTTGNTIYF.

J is TRBJ1-4 and V is TRBV5-1; the D is unclear. Germline lookup yields CDR1 SGHRS and CDR2 YFSETQ. The CDR3 has 17 residues. Trimming pared 2 bases from V and 0 bases from J, leaving 14 bases between. The CDR3 protein is CASSLIGVAATNEKLFF. In DNA, the CDR3 is TGCGCCAGCAGCTTAATTGGAGTAGCCGCAACTAATGAAAAACTGTTTTTT. The full variable domain, completed using reference TRBV5-1 and TRBJ1-4, is KAGVTQTPRYLIKTRGQQVTLSCSPISGHRSVSWYQQTPGQGLQFLFEYFSETQRNKGNFPGRFSGRQFSNSRSEMNVSTLELGDSALYLCASSLIGVAATNEKLFFGSGTQLSVL.

This clone turned up a few times. The rearrangement joins TRBV28 to TRBJ1-3; D is unresolved. The CDR3 has 14 amino acids. From germline, CDR1 is MDHEN and CDR2 SYDVKM. The ends were cut back, 5 bases at V and 5 bases at J, with 13 bases in the middle. The CDR3 is CASSPMDFRNTIYF. CDR3 in DNA: TGTGCCAGCAGTCCTATGGACTTTCGAAACACCATATATTTT.

This sequence joins TRBV7-2 and TRBJ1-1; perhaps TRBD1 as D (5 bases). Trimming left V 3 bases short and J 11 bases short, with 13 bases between. CDR3 length: 12 amino acids. Germline CDR1 is SGHTA and CDR2 is FQGNSA. The CDR3 DNA reads TGTGCCAGCAGCTTTAAAGGGGCGGGGGCTTTCTTT. Its protein product is CASSFKGAGAFF.

CDR3 nucleotide sequence: TGTGCCAGCAGCTTAGCGGGGGCCATGAACACTGAAGCTTTCTTT. It specifies CASSLAGAMNTEAFF. V and J are TRBV7-9 and TRBJ1-1; possible D gene TRBD1, 6 bases. This CDR3 comprises 15 residues. V lost 0 bases to trimming and J lost 0 bases, with 8 bases between them. Germline lookup yields CDR1 SEHNR and CDR2 FQNEAQ (reference sequence).

The CDR3 is CASSLRGVAAFF. DNA of the CDR3: TGCGCCAGCAGCTTGAGGGGTGTGGCAGCTTTCTTT. The J gene is TRBJ1-1, the V gene TRBV5-1; possibly TRBD1 for D (5 bases). There are 12 residues in the CDR3. Germline V gene sequence: CDR1 SGHRS, CDR2 YFSETQ. V was cut by 1 base and J by 10 bases, with 11 bases left in between.

This clone was seen more than once but under ten times. V and J are TRBV27 and TRBJ2-7, with D perhaps matching TRBD1 (7 bases). Germline assignment: CDR1 MNHEY and CDR2 SMNVEV (reference sequence). Trimming took off 6 bases at V and 4 bases at J, with 13 bases between the two ends. CDR3 length: 13 residues. The CDR3 coding sequence is TGTGCCAGCAGCTGGGACAGCGGGTACGAGCAGTACTTC. It yields the protein CASSWDSGYEQYF.

V gene TRBV19 combines with J gene TRBJ2-5; 15 nucleotides line up with TRBD2. Germline CDR1 is LNHDA and CDR2 is SQIVND (reference sequence). V lost 0 bases to trimming and J lost 0 bases; unmatched junction nucleotides: 8. The CDR3 consists of 20 residues. The CDR3 sequence is CASSIDPPGTSGGYQETQYF. The CDR3 nucleotides read TGTGCCAGTAGTATAGATCCTCCTGGGACTAGCGGGGGGTACCAAGAGACCCAGTACTTC.

The chain recombines TRBV2 with TRBJ1-2, with a weak D call TRBD1 (6 bases). The CDR3 is 14 residues long. The V gene's germline CDR1 is SNHLY and CDR2 FYNNEI. The V and J ends lost 3 bases and 7 bases respectively, with 15 bases between them. CDR3 loop: CASSERLQGGGYTF. The CDR3 DNA is TGTGCCAGCAGTGAGCGGCTACAGGGCGGTGGCTACACCTTC. Full variable domain (rest looked up from reference TRBV2 and TRBJ1-2): EPEVTQTPSHQVTQMGQEVILRCVPISNHLYFYWYRQILGQKVEFLVSFYNNEISEKSEIFDDQFSVERPDGSNFTLKIRSTKLEDSAMYFCASSERLQGGGYTFGSGTRLTVV.

The genes are TRBV7-8 and TRBJ2-1, with TRBD1 as a possible D gene (5 bases). Trimming cost V 6 bases and J 10 bases, with 16 bases left between them. Germline CDR1 and CDR2: SGHVS and FQNEAQ. The CDR3 has 13 amino acids. CDR3: CASSPRGPVEQFF. The CDR3, as DNA: TGTGCCAGCAGTCCAAGGGGTCCCGTGGAGCAGTTCTTC.

This rearrangement joins TRBV4-1 to TRBJ1-6; TRBD1 matches at 9 bases. Germline V gene lookup returns CDR1 MGHRA and CDR2 YSYEKL. V trimming: 4 bases; J trimming: 0 bases; junction bases outside the gene matches: 7. The CDR3 covers 18 residues. DNA of the CDR3: TGCGCCAGCAGCCTATCCGGGACAGGGAGCTCCTATAATTCACCCCTCCACTTT. As protein: CASSLSGTGSSYNSPLHF.

V usage is TRBV15 and J usage is TRBJ2-2; D uncertain. The CDR3 has 16 residues. Germline CDR1 LNHNV, CDR2 YYDKDF (reference sequence). Trimming removed 0 bases at V and 1 base at J, with 9 bases between. The CDR3 loop is CATSRDNEQNTGELFF. CDR3 sequence (DNA): TGTGCCACCAGCAGAGATAATGAACAGAACACCGGGGAGCTGTTTTTT. The full variable domain, rest sourced from reference TRBV15 and TRBJ2-2, is DAMVIQNPRYQVTQFGKPVTLSCSQTLNHNVMYWYQQKSSQAPKLLFHYYDKDFNNEADTPDNFQSRRPNTSFCFLDIRSPGLGDTAMYLCATSRDNEQNTGELFFGEGSRLTVL.

This sequence joins TRBV19 and TRBJ2-3, with D perhaps TRBD1 (5 bases). The CDR3 spans 15 residues. V lost 7 bases and J 6 bases, leaving 20 bases between the germline ends. The V gene's germline CDR1 is LNHDA and CDR2 SQIVND (reference sequence). This CDR3 is CASKGKGSQGDTQYF. Written as DNA, the CDR3 is TGTGCCAGTAAGGGGAAAGGATCCCAAGGGGATACGCAGTATTTT.

There are many counts of this clone. The gene calls are TRBV6-5 and TRBJ2-7; 9 nucleotides align to TRBD1. Germline assignment: CDR1 MNHEY and CDR2 SVGAGI. V lost 4 bases and J lost 5; bases outside the gene matches: 12. The CDR3 covers 16 residues. In DNA, the CDR3 is TGTGCCAGCAGTTCCTCTCCGGGACAGGGATCTGACGAGCAGTACTTC. Amino acid sequence: CASSSSPGQGSDEQYF.